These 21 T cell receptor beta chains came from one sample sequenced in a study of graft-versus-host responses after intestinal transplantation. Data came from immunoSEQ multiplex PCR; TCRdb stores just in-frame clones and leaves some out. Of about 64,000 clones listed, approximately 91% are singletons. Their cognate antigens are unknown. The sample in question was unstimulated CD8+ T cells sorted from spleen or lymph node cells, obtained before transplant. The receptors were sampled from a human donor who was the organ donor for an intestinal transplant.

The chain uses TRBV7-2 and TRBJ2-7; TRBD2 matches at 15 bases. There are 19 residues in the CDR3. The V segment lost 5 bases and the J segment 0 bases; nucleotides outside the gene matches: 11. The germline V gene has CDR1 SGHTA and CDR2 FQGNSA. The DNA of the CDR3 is TGTGCCAGCAGCCCCCTGGGACTAGCGGGAGGATTACTCTCCTACGAGCAGTACTTC. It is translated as CASSPLGLAGGLLSYEQYF. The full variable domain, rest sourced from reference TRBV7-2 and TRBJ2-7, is GAGVSQSPSNKVTEKGKDVELRCDPISGHTALYWYRQSLGQGLEFLIYFQGNSAPDKSGLPSDRFSAERTGGSVSTLTIQRTQQEDSAVYLCASSPLGLAGGLLSYEQYFGPGTRLTVT.

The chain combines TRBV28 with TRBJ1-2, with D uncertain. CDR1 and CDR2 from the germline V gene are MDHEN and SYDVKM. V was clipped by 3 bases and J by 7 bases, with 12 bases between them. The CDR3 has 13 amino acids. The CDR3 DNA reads TGTGCCAGCAGTTTGGCCCCCTCTCCTGGCTACACCTTC. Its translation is CASSLAPSPGYTF.

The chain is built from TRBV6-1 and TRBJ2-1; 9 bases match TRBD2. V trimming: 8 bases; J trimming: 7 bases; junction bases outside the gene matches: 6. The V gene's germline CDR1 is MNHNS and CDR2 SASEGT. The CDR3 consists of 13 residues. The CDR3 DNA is TGTGCCAGCCGCGCGGGAGGGCCGAATGAGCAGTTCTTC. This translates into CASRAGGPNEQFF.

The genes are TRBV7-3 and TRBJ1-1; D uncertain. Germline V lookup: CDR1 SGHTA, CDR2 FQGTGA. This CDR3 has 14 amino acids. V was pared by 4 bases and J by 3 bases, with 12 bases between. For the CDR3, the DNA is TGTGCCAGCAGCTCTACGGGTCCGGACACTGAAGCTTTCTTT. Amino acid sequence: CASSSTGPDTEAFF.

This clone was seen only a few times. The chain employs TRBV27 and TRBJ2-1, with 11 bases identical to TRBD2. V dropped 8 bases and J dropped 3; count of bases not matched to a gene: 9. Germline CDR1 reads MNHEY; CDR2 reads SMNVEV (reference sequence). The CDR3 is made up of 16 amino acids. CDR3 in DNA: TGTGCCAGCTCTACTCCGGGACTAGCGGTCTACAATGAGCAGTTCTTC. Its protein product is CASSTPGLAVYNEQFF.

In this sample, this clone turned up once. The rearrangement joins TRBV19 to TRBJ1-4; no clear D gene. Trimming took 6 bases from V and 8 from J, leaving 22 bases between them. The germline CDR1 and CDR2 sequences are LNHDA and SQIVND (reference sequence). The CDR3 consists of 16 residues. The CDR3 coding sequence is TGTGCCAGTAGCCACCTAGCCGGGTTTGGTGGGGAAAAACTGTTTTTT. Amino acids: CASSHLAGFGGEKLFF.

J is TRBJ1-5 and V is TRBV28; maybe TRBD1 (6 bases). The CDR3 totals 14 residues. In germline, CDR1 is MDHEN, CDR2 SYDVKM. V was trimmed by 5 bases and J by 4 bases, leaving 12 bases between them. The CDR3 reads CASSHDRSNQPQHF. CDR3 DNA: TGTGCCAGCAGTCACGACAGGAGTAATCAGCCCCAGCATTTT.

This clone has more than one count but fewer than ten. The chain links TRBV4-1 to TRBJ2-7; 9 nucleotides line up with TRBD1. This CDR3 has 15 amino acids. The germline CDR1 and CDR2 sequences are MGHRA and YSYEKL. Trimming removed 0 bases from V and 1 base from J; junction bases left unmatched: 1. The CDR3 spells CASSQEDRGSYEQYF. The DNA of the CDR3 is TGCGCCAGCAGCCAAGAGGACAGGGGATCCTACGAGCAGTACTTC.

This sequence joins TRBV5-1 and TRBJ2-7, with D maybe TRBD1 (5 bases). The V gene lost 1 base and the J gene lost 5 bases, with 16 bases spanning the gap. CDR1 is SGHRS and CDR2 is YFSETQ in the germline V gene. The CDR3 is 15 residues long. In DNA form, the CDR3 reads TGCGCCAGCAGCTTGACCCAGGCAGGGTCCAACGAGCAGTACTTC. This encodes CASSLTQAGSNEQYF.

The CDR3 sequence is CASSLRSVNPRGYTF. CDR3 sequence (DNA): TGTGCCAGCAGCTTACGATCCGTCAACCCGCGGGGCTACACCTTC. The genes are TRBV13 and TRBJ1-2, with D unclear. V shed 2 bases and J shed 8 bases, with 18 bases lying between them. In germline, CDR1 is PRHDT, CDR2 FYEKMQ (reference sequence). The CDR3 contains 15 residues.

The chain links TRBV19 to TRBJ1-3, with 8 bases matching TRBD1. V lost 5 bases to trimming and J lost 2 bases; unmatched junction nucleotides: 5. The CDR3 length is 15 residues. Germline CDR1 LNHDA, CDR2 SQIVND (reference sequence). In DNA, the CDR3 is TGTGCCAGTAGTCTTACGACAGGGGCTGGAAACACCATATATTTT. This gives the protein CASSLTTGAGNTIYF.

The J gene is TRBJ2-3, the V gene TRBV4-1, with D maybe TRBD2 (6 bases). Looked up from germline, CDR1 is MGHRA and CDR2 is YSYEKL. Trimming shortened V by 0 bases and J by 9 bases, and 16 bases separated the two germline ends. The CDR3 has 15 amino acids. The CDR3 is CASSQDRPGLATQYF. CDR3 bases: TGCGCCAGCAGCCAAGATCGTCCGGGACTCGCGACGCAGTATTTT.

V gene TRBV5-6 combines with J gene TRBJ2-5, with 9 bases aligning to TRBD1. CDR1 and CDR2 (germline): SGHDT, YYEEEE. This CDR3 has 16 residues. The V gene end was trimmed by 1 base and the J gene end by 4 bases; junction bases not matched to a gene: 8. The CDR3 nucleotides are TGTGCCAGCAGCTTGCAACGGGACAGGGTTGGAGAGACCCAGTACTTC. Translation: CASSLQRDRVGETQYF.

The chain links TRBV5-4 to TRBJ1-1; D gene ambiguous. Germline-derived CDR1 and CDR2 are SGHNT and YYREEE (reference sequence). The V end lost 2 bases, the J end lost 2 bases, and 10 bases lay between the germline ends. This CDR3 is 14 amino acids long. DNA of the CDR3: TGTGCCAGCAGCTTAGGTACAGATAACACTGAAGCTTTCTTT. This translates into CASSLGTDNTEAFF.

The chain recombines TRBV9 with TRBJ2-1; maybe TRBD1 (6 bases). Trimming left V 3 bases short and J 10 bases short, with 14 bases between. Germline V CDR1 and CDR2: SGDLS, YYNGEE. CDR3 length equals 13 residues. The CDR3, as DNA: TGTGCCAGCAGCGCCGAGACAGGACGGGAGCAGTTCTTC. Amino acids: CASSAETGREQFF.

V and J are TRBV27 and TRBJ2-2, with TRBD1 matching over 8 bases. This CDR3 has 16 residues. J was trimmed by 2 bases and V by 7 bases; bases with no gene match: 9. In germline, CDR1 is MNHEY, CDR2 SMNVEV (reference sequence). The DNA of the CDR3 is TGTGCCAGCACCAAATACCCAGGGGGCAACACCGGGGAGCTGTTTTTT. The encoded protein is CASTKYPGGNTGELFF.

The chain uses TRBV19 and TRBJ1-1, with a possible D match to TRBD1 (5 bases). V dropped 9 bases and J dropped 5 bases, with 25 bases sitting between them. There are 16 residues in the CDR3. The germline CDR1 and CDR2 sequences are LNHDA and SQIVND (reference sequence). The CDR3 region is CASTPQGLRGGTEAFF. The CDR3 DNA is TGTGCCAGCACTCCCCAGGGCCTCCGGGGGGGTACTGAAGCTTTCTTT.

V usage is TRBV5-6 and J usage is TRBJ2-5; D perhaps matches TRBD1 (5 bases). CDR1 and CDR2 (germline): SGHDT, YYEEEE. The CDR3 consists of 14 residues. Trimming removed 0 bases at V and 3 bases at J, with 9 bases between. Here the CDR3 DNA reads TGTGCCAGCAGCTTGGTTCAGGGAAAAGAGACCCAGTACTTC. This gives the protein CASSLVQGKETQYF.

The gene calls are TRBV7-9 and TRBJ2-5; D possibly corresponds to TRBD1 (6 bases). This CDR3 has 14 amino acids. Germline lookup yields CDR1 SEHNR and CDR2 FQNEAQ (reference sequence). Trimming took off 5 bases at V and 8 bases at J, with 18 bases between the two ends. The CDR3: CASSQGQLWYTQYF. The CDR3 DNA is TGTGCCAGCAGCCAAGGACAGTTATGGTATACCCAGTACTTC.

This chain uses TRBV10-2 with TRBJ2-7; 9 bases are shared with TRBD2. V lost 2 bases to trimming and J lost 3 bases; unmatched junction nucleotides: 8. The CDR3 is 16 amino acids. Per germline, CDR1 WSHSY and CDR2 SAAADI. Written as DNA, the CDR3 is TGCGCCAGCAGTGAGGGCGGGAGGGAGGGGTTCTACGAGCAGTACTTC. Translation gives CASSEGGREGFYEQYF.

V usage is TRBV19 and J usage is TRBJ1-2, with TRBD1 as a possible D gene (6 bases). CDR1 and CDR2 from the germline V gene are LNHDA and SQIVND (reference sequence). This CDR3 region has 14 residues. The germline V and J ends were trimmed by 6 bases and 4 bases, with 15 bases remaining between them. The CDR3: CASSEPGTSYGYTF. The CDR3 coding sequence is TGTGCCAGTAGCGAACCAGGGACATCCTATGGCTACACCTTC.